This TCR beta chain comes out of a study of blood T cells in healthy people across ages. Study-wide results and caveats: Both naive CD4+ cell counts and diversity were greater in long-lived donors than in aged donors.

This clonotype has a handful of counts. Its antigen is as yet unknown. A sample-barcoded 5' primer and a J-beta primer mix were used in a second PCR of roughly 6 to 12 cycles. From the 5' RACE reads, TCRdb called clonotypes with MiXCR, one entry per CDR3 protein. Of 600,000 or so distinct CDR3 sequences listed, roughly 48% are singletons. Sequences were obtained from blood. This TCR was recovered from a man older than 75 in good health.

The CDR3 spells CSASPRTSGGFYEQFF. CDR3 coding DNA: TGCAGTGCTAGTCCCCGGACTAGCGGGGGGTTTTATGAGCAGTTCTTC. The V call is TRBV20-1, the J call TRBJ2-1; TRBD2 agrees at 14 bases. The CDR3 has 16 amino acids. Germline loops: CDR1 DFQATT, CDR2 SNEGSKA (reference sequence). V was pared by 3 bases and J by 8 bases, with 9 bases of the junction left unmatched.